This T cell receptor beta chain was recorded in a study of cytomegalovirus exposure and HLA in healthy donors (dated by TCRdb to about 2017). Regarding the complete study: According to an earlier analysis of around 600 of the donors, some 170 million T cells yielded roughly 110 million unique TCR beta sequences and 250 to 350 Gb of sequence data. The number of typed donors differed by locus: roughly 629-640 for A, B, C, DRB1 and DQB1; approximately 520 for DQA1; about 600 for DPA1; and about 450 for DPB1. To predict cytomegalovirus infection status, the study combined high-throughput TCR immunosequencing, statistical association of individual TCRs with disease status, and machine learning. The study used immunosequencing to profile the T cell repertoires of around 600 subjects and linked those repertoires to cytomegalovirus serostatus. Of the roughly 400 genotyped donors, roughly 80% fell in the genetic ancestry cluster associated with self-reported Caucasian donors. Every discovery cohort repertoire had been produced on one sequencing platform. In a later analysis, previously published TCR beta repertoires from some 640 donors were re-analyzed and high-resolution HLA genotyping was added so that TCR occurrence patterns could be studied. The aim of the study was to test whether cataloging public T cell receptors could identify signatures of past pathogen exposure. The later analysis used no new phenotypic data to find candidate immune exposures, relying instead on TCR beta sequences and their occurrence across donors. An early release covering around 630 HLA-typed donors comprised about 310 gigabases of sequencing data and approximately 85 million unique TCR sequences. Donor age, sex, ethnicity and CMV serostatus were compiled alongside the repertoire data. Because of strong linkage in the cohort, roughly five DR-DQ haplotypes were treated as single units for association and clustering. Besides the first cohort of more than 650 subjects, a separate validation cohort made up of over 100 different subjects was used. Among around 400 genotyped donors of the cohort, an average of roughly 240,000 unique TCR beta nucleotide sequences were sequenced per donor, roughly a sixth of them non-productive. Class I and class II HLA loci were covered by the typing at four-digit resolution. In a later genetic analysis, genome-wide SNP genotypes for about 60% of the 666 donors were used, and that subset was treated as a discovery cohort. An earlier analysis of 587 of the donors applied high-throughput TCR beta sequencing to assess whether each TCR beta V gene segment acted as functional or pseudogenic.

From V the trimming removes 4 bases and from J it removes 7 bases, while the gene matches leave 6 bases of the junction unaccounted for. CDR1 and CDR2, per the germline V gene, are SGHVS and FNYEAQ. Spanning cysteine to phenylalanine, the CDR3 consists of 15 amino acids. Of all the DNA, just the CDR3 is kept, 45 bases in frame from base 1. In total, roughly 670 healthy bone marrow donors made up the cohort. Cohort members were all nominally healthy when sampled, although unrecorded immune exposures were likely present. The donor tested CMV seronegative and was one of the 352 seronegative cohort members. A peripheral blood sample was provided by each donor, and peripheral blood mononuclear cells were used for TCR beta sequencing. The Qiagen DNeasy Blood Extraction Kit was used to extract genomic DNA from the blood cell samples. What the work shows at the level of the full study, not this receptor alone: Some IMGT-functional V segments, including TRBV6-2 and TRBV6-3, could not be told apart with the 87-base-pair reads, so those segments were excluded. A total of 150 to 200 TCR beta chains were listed by the study as associated with cytomegalovirus. A later genetic analysis reported fewer N-insertions in productive TCRs among donors in an Asian-associated ancestry cluster than the approximately 670-donor mean. In vitro tests confirmed that a few of the cytomegalovirus-associated TCR beta chains recognize cytomegalovirus antigens. According to the authors, the approach could potentially be generalized to other disease states and immunological phenotypes. Because HLA typing was unavailable for some donors at each locus, only the typed subset was used in association tests. The earlier analysis of nearly 600 of the donors excluded 15 to 20 rarely observed V segments, including chromosome 9 orphons, because counts were too low. A later genetic analysis associated a missense DCLRE1C variant with V-gene and J-gene trimming of TCR beta chains, and an independent cohort replicated the association. In a later analysis, TCR association rates were found to vary across HLA loci, with the most associated TCRs seen for DRB1 alleles and the fewest for HLA-C alleles. A cluster of highly shared sequence variants was judged likely to represent a technical artifact of the sequencing pipeline. Across donors, most TCR sequences were observed very rarely, whereas some public TCRs were present in many individuals. The presence/absence analyses assumed that sequencing depth was roughly uniform across donors, and that assumption may not be true. A later analysis associated some 17,000 TCR beta sequences with specific HLA alleles at a false discovery rate of 0.05. In a later analysis, several top co-occurrence clusters were reported to appear linked to parvovirus B19, influenza, CMV and Epstein-Barr virus. The only immune exposure information available for the cohort was CMV serostatus. In an earlier analysis of about 550 of the donors, most TCR beta V segments were observed in productive rearrangements about 87% or about 30% of the time, broadly matching IMGT annotations. The classifier was reported to diagnose cytomegalovirus status with high specificity and sensitivity in both the original and validation cohorts. Compared with equally common non-associated chains, HLA-associated TCR beta chains in a later analysis were more clonally expanded and had lower generation probabilities. In a later analysis, most CMV-associated TCR beta chains were found to appear HLA-restricted, with HLA associations seemingly driven largely by CMV exposure. Correlated functional status among segregating V segments might reflect linkage disequilibrium, but an unknown experimental factor could not be ruled out. In this cohort, only TCR beta chains were sequenced, and detectable features were limited by the absence of alpha or paired-chain data. Strong co-occurrence of HLA alleles, especially DR and DQ, made assigning TCR associations to individual alleles difficult. A further reported finding was that TCR beta sequences accurately predicted the HLA-A and HLA-B alleles for most subjects in the first cohort.

As for this clone: It has no known antigen specificity. The sample holds no much larger clone one base away, and base qualities are not on file.

Library construction relied on the immunoSEQ multiplex PCR assay. For the multiplex PCR, a mixture combining 60 forward primers for TCR Vbeta segments and 13 reverse primers for TCR Jbeta segments was used. The CDR3 region of rearranged TCR beta genes was amplified from genomic DNA with a multiplex PCR assay. The amplified TCR beta libraries were sequenced on the Illumina HiSeq System as 87-base-pair reads. The original pipeline was this. Across the 670 or so repertoires, a later analysis counted tens of millions of unique TCR beta chains, 9.5 million to 12 million of which were shared by at least two donors. To remove PCR and sequencing errors, raw reads were error-corrected and collapsed into unique sequences using a nearest-neighbor algorithm that merged closely related sequences. To assign V, D and J gene segments, CDR3 sequences were aligned to IMGT reference sequences. Each retained sequence needed at least a six-nucleotide match to both a V gene segment and a J gene segment. A rearrangement counted as productive if the CDR3 had no stop codons and remained in frame with V and J, and every other rearrangement counted as non-productive. CDR3 was defined according to IMGT convention as the region running from the second conserved V-encoded cysteine to the conserved J-encoded phenylalanine. Sequences without an unambiguous match to a single V gene segment were excluded from the earlier analysis of a few hundred of the donors. An earlier analysis of just under 600 of the donors called V segments functional above 56.7% productive rearrangements and segregating when the between-donor standard deviation exceeded 5%. To diagnose cytomegalovirus status from the catalog of TCR beta chain sequences, a statistical classification framework was built. A later analysis assigned V and J genes by comparing TCR nucleotide sequences with IMGT/GENE-DB human TR gene sequences. In a later analysis, CDR3 sequences and most-parsimonious VDJ recombination scenarios were assigned using the TCRdist pipeline. In a later analysis, every TCR beta chain was defined by the combination of its CDR3 amino acid sequence and its V-gene family, and reads without a unique V-gene family were dropped. In a later analysis, fewer than 600 highly shared, low-generation-probability nucleotide sequences were removed to address suspected cross-contamination and a sequencing artifact. A later analysis calculated a clonal expansion index for each public chain from normalized within-repertoire ranks of inferred template counts. Generation probabilities in a later analysis came from a VDJ recombination model fitted to out-of-frame rearrangements, and those results were checked against IGoR. A later analysis scored TCR-TCR, TCR-HLA and TCR-CMV co-occurrence with hypergeometric tests, applying a repertoire-size bias correction to TCR pairs. A later analysis estimated false discovery rates by permuting HLA or CMV assignments 20 times. In a later analysis, co-occurring TCRs were grouped using DBSCAN, with TCRdist sequence similarity added in when clustering inside HLA-allele-positive subsets. Co-occurrence clustering excluded repertoires with fewer than 30,000 or more than 120,000 public chains, plus five with anomalous nucleotide sharing. TCRdb took this table from immuneACCESS and kept in-frame rearrangements with V and J called. Such tables lack part of the clones; where checked against another copy, unresolved V genes explain under half of the gap, and the rest is unexplained. For V, J and clone size, that table is used; D and trimming come from the DNA. Present in this sample are about 63,000 clones, about 76% of which were seen just once. Roughly 5.9% of the sample rests with the top ten.

The sequence was obtained from a man aged 50-60 years in good health and CMV-seronegative. The chain was built from TRBV7-6 and TRBJ2-1; 11 of the junction bases match TRBD2. Sequenced input: PBMCs. The encoded CDR3 is CASSSSSGGWNEQFF. In nucleotide form, the sequence is TGTGCCAGCAGCTCGTCTAGCGGGGGGTGGAATGAGCAGTTCTTC.